These 18 T cell receptor beta chains were sequenced from one sample in a study of blood T cell repertoires in COVID-19. Data came from immunoSEQ multiplex PCR; TCRdb stores just in-frame clones and leaves some out. The sample holds a few hundred thousand clones, 85% to 90% seen once. The sample comprised PBMCs or T cells enriched from blood (not recorded which). The receptors here all came from a woman between 45 and 60 years old who had recovered from COVID-19.

This chain connects TRBV6-5 to TRBJ1-2; 9 bases are shared with TRBD1. J was trimmed by 5 bases and V by 6 bases; bases with no gene match: 4. Germline V gene sequence: CDR1 MNHEY, CDR2 SVGAGI. The CDR3 consists of 13 residues. This chain's CDR3 is CASSGTGTYGYTF. The CDR3 DNA reads TGTGCCAGCAGCGGGACAGGGACTTATGGCTACACCTTC.

The chain joins TRBV12-5 to TRBJ2-1; TRBD1 agrees at 10 bases. The V gene's germline CDR1 is LGHNT and CDR2 FRNRAP. The CDR3 sequence is 15 residues long. Germline trimming cut 5 bases from V and 4 bases from J; bases unmatched to any gene: 5. In nucleotides, the CDR3 is TGTGCTAGTGGTCTGGGACAGGGGAGTTACAATGAGCAGTTCTTC. Its translation: CASGLGQGSYNEQFF.

The chain carries TRBV27 and TRBJ2-7, with D possibly TRBD2 on 5 matching bases. CDR1 is MNHEY and CDR2 is SMNVEV in the germline V gene (reference sequence). V lost 6 bases and J lost 1, with 16 bases in between. The CDR3 has 15 amino acids. The CDR3 is CASRNLNGVSYEQYF. CDR3 nucleotide sequence: TGTGCCAGCAGAAACTTAAACGGGGTATCCTACGAGCAGTACTTC.

V and J are TRBV2 and TRBJ1-6; D remains ambiguous. The CDR3 runs 17 residues. CDR1 SNHLY and CDR2 FYNNEI come from the germline V gene. The V end lost 4 bases, the J end lost 7 bases, and 20 bases lay between the germline ends. CDR3 sequence: CASSVRGRVVSNSPLHF. The CDR3 DNA reads as TGTGCCAGCAGTGTCCGTGGGAGGGTCGTTTCGAATTCACCCCTCCACTTT.

V usage is TRBV12-3 or TRBV12-4 and J usage is TRBJ1-2; a weak D match, TRBD1 (5 bases). V dropped 2 bases and J dropped 8 bases, with 9 bases sitting between them. The CDR3 extends over 12 amino acids. CDR3 DNA sequence: TGTGCCAGCAGTTTATGGGGCTGGGGCTACACCTTC. Translated: CASSLWGWGYTF.

V and J are TRBV7-9 and TRBJ2-1, with D hard to call. The V gene's germline CDR1 is SEHNR and CDR2 FQNEAQ (reference sequence). The CDR3 has 17 residues. The ends were cut back, 2 bases at V and 3 bases at J, with 17 bases in the middle. CDR3 DNA sequence: TGTGCCAGCAGCTTATCGCGCATACTAAATAACTACAATGAGCAGTTCTTC. This encodes CASSLSRILNNYNEQFF. The complete variable domain, with remaining parts taken from reference TRBV7-9 and TRBJ2-1, reads DTGVSQNPRHKITKRGQNVTFRCDPISEHNRLYWYRQTLGQGPEFLTYFQNEAQLEKSRLLSDRFSAERPKGSFSTLEIQRTEQGDSAMYLCASSLSRILNNYNEQFFGPGTRLTVL.

The chain recombines TRBV7-6 with TRBJ2-7; a possible D gene is TRBD1 (6 bases). CDR3 length: 18 amino acids. CDR1 is SGHVS and CDR2 is FNYEAQ in the germline V gene. Trimming left V 5 bases short and J 3 bases short, with 26 bases between. CDR3 in amino acids: CASSPARGISARSYEQYF. The CDR3 DNA sequence: TGTGCCAGCAGCCCCGCCAGGGGAATAAGCGCCAGGAGCTACGAGCAGTACTTC.

This clone has more than one count but fewer than ten. The chain carries TRBV7-2 and TRBJ2-1, with a possible D match to TRBD2 (6 bases). The CDR3 contains 14 residues. Germline V CDR1 and CDR2: SGHTA, FQGNSA. Trimming took off 3 bases at V and 7 bases at J, with 13 bases between the two ends. The DNA for the CDR3 is TGTGCCAGCAGCTTGACTAGGTCGCGGAATGAGCAGTTCTTC. It translates to CASSLTRSRNEQFF.

The J gene is TRBJ1-1, the V gene TRBV28, with TRBD1 matching over 7 bases. The CDR3 extends over 15 amino acids. J lost 0 bases, V lost 5 bases, and 6 bases had no gene match. CDR1 MDHEN and CDR2 SYDVKM come from the germline V gene. CDR3 in amino acids: CASSRQGGMNTEAFF. CDR3 sequence (DNA): TGTGCCAGCAGTAGACAGGGAGGCATGAACACTGAAGCTTTCTTT.

The rearrangement uses TRBV7-9 and TRBJ2-2; the match to TRBD2 covers 14 bases. Germline CDR1 and CDR2: SEHNR and FQNEAQ (reference sequence). Trimming cost V 6 bases and J 6 bases; bases outside gene matches: 15. This CDR3 is 19 amino acids long. CDR3 region: CASRKSLQTSGRGAGELFF. CDR3 DNA: TGTGCCAGCAGAAAATCCCTGCAGACTAGCGGGAGGGGGGCCGGGGAGCTGTTTTTT.

The rearrangement joins TRBV27 to TRBJ2-1; 7 bases are a match to TRBD2. Germline V gene sequence: CDR1 MNHEY, CDR2 SMNVEV (reference sequence). The CDR3 is 14 amino acids. V lost 3 bases to trimming and J lost 9 bases; unmatched junction nucleotides: 8. The CDR3 region is CASSFQPSGSEQFF. CDR3 coding DNA: TGTGCCAGCAGTTTCCAGCCTAGCGGTAGTGAGCAGTTCTTC.

About this clone: Other DNA sequences in the sample encode the same CDR3. The CDR3 bases are TGTGCCAGCAGTTTCGGCGGCTATGGCTACACCTTC. Its protein product is CASSFGGYGYTF. The chain couples TRBV12-3 or TRBV12-4 to TRBJ1-2, with no clear D. This CDR3 has 12 amino acids. Between the trimmed V and J ends, which lost 3 bases and 4 bases, there was a span of 6 bases.

This chain links TRBV6-6 with TRBJ2-5; 12 nucleotides line up with TRBD2. CDR3 length: 16 amino acids. Trimming removed 6 bases from V and 5 bases from J; junction bases left unmatched: 10. Per germline, CDR1 MNHNY and CDR2 SVGAGI (reference sequence). The CDR3 sequence: CASRASSGRAGETQYF. The CDR3 DNA reads as TGTGCCAGCAGGGCATCTAGCGGGAGGGCCGGGGAGACCCAGTACTTC.

The chain is built from TRBV7-3 and TRBJ2-1; D may be TRBD2 (6 bases). V lost 2 bases and J 1 base, leaving 9 bases between the germline ends. This CDR3 spans 15 amino acids. Germline assignment: CDR1 SGHTA and CDR2 FQGTGA. CDR3 protein: CASSLGGASYNEQFF. The CDR3 bases are TGTGCCAGCAGCTTAGGAGGGGCGTCCTACAATGAGCAGTTCTTC.

This clone was observed a single time. This rearrangement joins TRBV7-2 to TRBJ2-1; no clear D gene. V was clipped by 2 bases and J by 4 bases, with 15 bases between them. This CDR3 is 16 amino acids long. Looked up from germline, CDR1 is SGHTA and CDR2 is FQGNSA. The CDR3 nucleotides read TGTGCCAGCAGCTTAATCTCGTCTAGTTTTTACAATGAGCAGTTCTTC. This codes for CASSLISSSFYNEQFF.

The chain employs TRBV4-2 and TRBJ1-2, with a tentative D call TRBD1 (5 bases). With 1 base removed from V and 11 bases from J, the gap between germline ends came to 14 bases. This CDR3 has 13 amino acids. From germline, CDR1 is LGHNA and CDR2 YNFKEQ. The CDR3 DNA is TGTGCCAGCAGCCAAGTTGGAGCGACAGTTTACACCTTC. Encoded protein: CASSQVGATVYTF.

This chain connects TRBV27 to TRBJ2-7, with a possible D match to TRBD2 (7 bases). The V and J ends lost 0 bases and 4 bases respectively, with 13 bases between them. The germline gives CDR1 MNHEY, CDR2 SMNVEV (reference sequence). CDR3 length equals 15 residues. The CDR3 loop is CASSLSGGAHYEQYF. CDR3 nucleotide sequence: TGTGCCAGCAGTTTATCGGGGGGGGCTCATTACGAGCAGTACTTC.

This clone has more than one count but fewer than ten. The CDR3 region is CASSLYWGENQPQHF. Here the CDR3 DNA reads TGTGCCAGCAGTCTGTACTGGGGGGAAAATCAGCCCCAGCATTTT. This chain joins TRBV28 and TRBJ1-5; possibly TRBD1 for D (5 bases). V lost 5 bases, J lost 4 bases, and 15 bases lay in between. CDR1 and CDR2 from the germline V gene are MDHEN and SYDVKM. CDR3 length: 15 amino acids.